This T cell receptor (beta chain) was recorded in a study of OX40 agonist ivuxolimab in advanced cancers. The overall study: The dose of intravenous ivuxolimab that patients received every 2 weeks ranged from 0.01 to 10 mg/kg. General observations from the study: Clonal expansion was seen in CD4+ and CD8+ blood T cells by week 6 at 0.1 to 3.0 mg/kg. Relative to CD4+, CD8+ T cells held more expanded clones on average.

In regard to this clone: Its cognate antigen is unknown.

Libraries were prepared by immunoSEQ multiplex PCR; TCRdb keeps only in-frame clonotypes and omits some of them. The table includes 70,000 or so clones, approximately 92% detected once. This receptor was taken from an adult with an advanced solid tumor such as melanoma, head and neck, liver or kidney cancer. The sample in question was CD4+ or CD8+ T cells sorted from blood, obtained in a trial of the OX40 agonist ivuxolimab.

The CDR3 sequence is CASSQEQAGGETQYF. The CDR3 DNA reads TGTGCCAGCAGCCAAGAACAAGCGGGAGGAGAGACCCAGTACTTC. The chain links TRBV14 to TRBJ2-5; 9 bases agree with TRBD2. CDR3 length: 15 residues. V trimming: 0 bases; J trimming: 4 bases; junction bases outside the gene matches: 3. Germline V gene data show CDR1 as SGHDN and CDR2 as FVKESK.